The 16 T cell receptor beta chains below come from one sample, sequenced in a study of T cells after yellow fever vaccination. TCRdb itself ran the 5' RACE reads through MiXCR, one entry per CDR3 protein. The profile covers hundreds of thousands of distinct CDR3 sequences, with less than 15% appearing a single time and over 12% taken by the ten largest. The sequences come from PBMCs, collected on the day of the yellow fever booster vaccination. The receptors stem from a man between 25 and 39 years old who received the YFV17D yellow fever vaccine.

The CDR3 spells CASSQERGGTQYF. As DNA, the CDR3 is TGTGCCAGCAGCCAGGAGCGGGGGGGTACGCAGTATTTT. The rearrangement joins TRBV4-2 to TRBJ2-3; 10 bases match TRBD2. This CDR3 is built from 13 residues. The ends lost 3 bases at V and 8 bases at J; junction bases unmatched: 2. The germline V gene encodes CDR1 LGHNA and CDR2 YNFKEQ.

The chain joins TRBV21-1 to TRBJ1-5; the table's D gene call, TRBD1, was not cross checked with the DNA. TRBV21-1 is noted as a pseudogene. CDR3 length equals 18 residues. The CDR3 protein is CASSNSKGQGACNQPQHF. CDR3 bases: TGTGCCAGCAGCAACTCCAAGGGACAGGGGGCGTGCAATCAGCCCCAGCATTTT.

The chain links TRBV6-4 to TRBJ2-5; 10 positions match TRBD2. The CDR3 is 16 amino acids. Germline assignment: CDR1 MRHNA and CDR2 SNTAGT. V lost 0 bases, J lost 7 bases, and 8 bases stayed unmatched. CDR3 nucleotides: TGTGCCAGCAGTGACTCTCTAGCGGGAGTAAAGAGGACCCAGTACTTC. It is translated as CASSDSLAGVKRTQYF.

The chain carries TRBV20-1 and TRBJ1-2, with D perhaps TRBD1 (6 bases). Germline V gene data show CDR1 as DFQATT and CDR2 as SNEGSKA (reference sequence). The CDR3 runs to 14 residues. CDR3: CNFRRSGRGYGYTF. The CDR3 nucleotides read TGCAACTTCCGACGTTCAGGGAGGGGGTATGGCTACACCTTC.

J is TRBJ2-3 and V is TRBV15; no firm D call. Germline loops: CDR1 LNHNV, CDR2 YYDKDF (reference sequence). V was clipped by 5 bases and J by 0 bases, with 30 bases between them. CDR3 length: 21 amino acids. The CDR3: CATSETTWYFEPTHSTDTQYF. CDR3 bases: TGTGCCACCAGCGAGACCACTTGGTATTTCGAGCCGACCCATAGCACAGATACGCAGTATTTT.

The chain is built from TRBV11-1 and TRBJ2-1; 14 nucleotides align to TRBD2. Germline-derived CDR1 and CDR2 are SGHAT and FQDESV (reference sequence). The V segment lost 5 bases and the J segment 8 bases; nucleotides outside the gene matches: 8. CDR3 length equals 16 residues. CDR3 region: CASSHGGTSGSDEQFF. As DNA, the CDR3 is TGTGCCAGCAGCCACGGCGGGACTAGCGGGAGTGATGAGCAGTTCTTC.

This clonotype was observed a few times. This sequence joins TRBV7-6 and TRBJ2-3, with 10 bases identical to TRBD1. J gave up 2 bases and V 1 base, and 12 bases lay outside the gene matches. This CDR3 is 19 amino acids long. Germline V gene sequence: CDR1 SGHVS, CDR2 FNYEAQ. CDR3 in amino acids: CASSLVVEGQGTVTDTQYF. The CDR3 coding sequence is TGTGCCAGCAGCTTAGTCGTTGAGGGACAGGGGACGGTCACAGATACGCAGTATTTT.

This clonotype was seen repeatedly, ten times or more. The rearrangement links TRBV12-3 or TRBV12-4 to TRBJ2-5; no clear D. V was pared by 7 bases and J by 0 bases, with 12 bases between. The CDR3 consists of 14 residues. CDR3 coding DNA: TGTGCCAGCACCCTCTCCCAGTACCAAGAGACCCAGTACTTC. Protein product: CASTLSQYQETQYF.

This rearrangement joins TRBV7-2 to TRBJ2-3; D might be TRBD1 (5 bases). CDR3 length: 14 amino acids. Germline V gives CDR1 SGHTA, CDR2 FQGNSA. Deletions cut 8 bases from V and 2 bases from J, with 14 bases between. CDR3 DNA: TGTGCCAGCCGGGTCCAGGGAAACACAGATACGCAGTATTTT. Its translation is CASRVQGNTDTQYF. Full variable domain (outside the CDR3, taken from reference TRBV7-2 and TRBJ2-3): GAGVSQSPSNKVTEKGKDVELRCDPISGHTALYWYRQSLGQGLEFLIYFQGNSAPDKSGLPSDRFSAERTGGSVSTLTIQRTQQEDSAVYLCASRVQGNTDTQYFGPGTRLTVL.

The V gene is TRBV9, the J gene TRBJ2-7; the match to TRBD2 covers 9 bases. CDR1 and CDR2 (germline): SGDLS, YYNGEE. The junction had 6 bases not matched to a gene; V was cut back by 3 bases and J by 2 bases. This CDR3 is built from 15 residues. The CDR3 nucleotides are TGTGCCAGCAGCGGGCGGGAGGGCCCCACCTACGAGCAGTACTTC. This codes for CASSGREGPTYEQYF.

This clonotype was found a few times. The chain has TRBV30 and TRBJ1-5; maybe TRBD1 (5 bases). The CDR3 has 14 amino acids. V lost 0 bases to trimming and J lost 7 bases, with 13 bases between them. CDR1 is GTSNPN, CDR2 SVGIG, per germline (reference sequence). DNA of the CDR3: TGTGCCTGGAGTGTACCCGGGGCGTCGCAGCCCCAGCATTTT. The encoded protein is CAWSVPGASQPQHF.

V usage is TRBV20-1 and J usage is TRBJ2-5, with 8 bases matching TRBD2. CDR3 length: 15 residues. The ends lost 3 bases at V and 5 bases at J; junction bases unmatched: 11. From germline, CDR1 is DFQATT and CDR2 SNEGSKA (reference sequence). CDR3 bases: TGCAGTGCTAGCCCCCCGGGCGGGAGGTATGAGACCCAGTACTTC. Its translation is CSASPPGGRYETQYF.

The chain uses TRBV18 and TRBJ1-4; D is unresolved. Per germline, CDR1 KGHSH and CDR2 LQKENI. Between the trimmed V and J ends, which lost 6 bases and 6 bases, there was a span of 11 bases. The CDR3 is 13 residues long. CDR3 nucleotides: TGTGCCAGCTCCCTCGCTCAGCATGAAAAACTGTTTTTT. The encoded protein is CASSLAQHEKLFF.

This clonotype has only a few counts. This chain uses TRBV4-3 with TRBJ2-1; the D is unclear. There are 16 residues in the CDR3. Germline loops: CDR1 LGHNA, CDR2 YSLEER. V was shortened by 1 base and J by 0 bases, with 10 bases between the two germline ends. Here the CDR3 DNA reads TGCGCCAGCAGCCAAGCGGCGTCGAGCTCCTACAATGAGCAGTTCTTC. It codes for CASSQAASSSYNEQFF.

This chain joins TRBV6-2 or TRBV6-3 and TRBJ2-5; 7 bases are shared with TRBD2. Germline-derived CDR1 and CDR2 are MNHEY and SVGEGT. This CDR3 has 15 residues. V trimming: 4 bases; J trimming: 5 bases; junction bases outside the gene matches: 10. This chain's CDR3 is CASSSAGALRETQYF. The DNA of the CDR3 is TGTGCCAGCAGTTCCGCGGGAGCTCTCCGGGAGACCCAGTACTTC.

The genes are TRBV21-1 and TRBJ2-3; TRBD1 is the table's D call and was not checked against the DNA. TRBV21-1 is a listed pseudogene. This CDR3 is 16 amino acids long. DNA for the CDR3: TGTGCCAGCAGCAAGATCAGGGGACTAGGCACAGATACGCAGTATTTT. This encodes CASSKIRGLGTDTQYF.